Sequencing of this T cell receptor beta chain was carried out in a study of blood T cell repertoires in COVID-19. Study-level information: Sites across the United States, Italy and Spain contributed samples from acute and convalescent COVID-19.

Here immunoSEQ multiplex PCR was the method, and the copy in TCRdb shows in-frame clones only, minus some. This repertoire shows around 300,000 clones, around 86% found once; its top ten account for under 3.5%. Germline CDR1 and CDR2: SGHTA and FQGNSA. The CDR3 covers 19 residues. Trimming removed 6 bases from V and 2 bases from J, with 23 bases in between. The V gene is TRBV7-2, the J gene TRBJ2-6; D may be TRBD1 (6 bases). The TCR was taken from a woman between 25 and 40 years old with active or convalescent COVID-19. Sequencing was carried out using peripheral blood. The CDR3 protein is CASSKNRDIAQTGANVLTF. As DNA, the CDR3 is TGTGCCAGCAGTAAAAACCGGGACATAGCCCAAACTGGGGCCAACGTCCTGACTTTC. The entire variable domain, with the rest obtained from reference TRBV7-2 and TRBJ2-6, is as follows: GAGVSQSPSNKVTEKGKDVELRCDPISGHTALYWYRQSLGQGLEFLIYFQGNSAPDKSGLPSDRFSAERTGGSVSTLTIQRTQQEDSAVYLCASSKNRDIAQTGANVLTFGAGSRLTVL.